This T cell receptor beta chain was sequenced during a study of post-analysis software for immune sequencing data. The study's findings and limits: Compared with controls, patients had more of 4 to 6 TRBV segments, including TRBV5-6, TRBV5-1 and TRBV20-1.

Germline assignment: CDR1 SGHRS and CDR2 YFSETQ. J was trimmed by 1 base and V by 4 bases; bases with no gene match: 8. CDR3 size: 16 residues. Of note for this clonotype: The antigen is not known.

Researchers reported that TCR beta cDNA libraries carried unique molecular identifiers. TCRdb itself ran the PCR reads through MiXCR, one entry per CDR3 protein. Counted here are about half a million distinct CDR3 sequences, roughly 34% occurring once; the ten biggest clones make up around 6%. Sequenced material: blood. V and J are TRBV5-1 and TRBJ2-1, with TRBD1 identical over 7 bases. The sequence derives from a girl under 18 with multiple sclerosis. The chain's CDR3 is CASSPGKDRSYNEQFF. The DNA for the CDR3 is TGCGCCAGCAGCCCCGGAAAGGACAGGTCCTACAATGAGCAGTTCTTC.